This is a list of T cell receptor beta chains from one sample in a study of CD8+ T cells in alopecia areata. Measured with immunoSEQ multiplex PCR; TCRdb has only the in-frame clones, and not every one. The data hold approximately 43,000 clones, with less than 70% observed a single time. This specimen consisted of CD8+ T cells sorted from blood, obtained at week 4, from a patient treated with tofacitinib. The receptors derive from a human donor with alopecia areata. Both conserved end residues are part of each CDR3. A D gene is named only where the DNA matches it firmly. Size values are once, few and many counts, or a class for expanded clones, and some rows have none.

D gene: -; V gene: TRBV29-1; J gene: TRBJ2-1; clone size: -; CDR3 length: 11; CDR3 DNA: TGCAGCGTTGGAGGGTACAATGAGCAGTTCTTC; CDR3 protein: CSVGGYNEQFF
D gene: TRBD1; V gene: TRBV29-1; J gene: TRBJ1-2; clone size: -; CDR3 length: 16; CDR3 DNA: TGCAGCGTTGAAGATATAATGGGACAGGGAAACTATGGCTACACCTTC; CDR3 protein: CSVEDIMGQGNYGYTF
D gene: -; V gene: TRBV7-9; J gene: TRBJ2-7; clone size: -; CDR3 length: 12; CDR3 DNA: TGTGCCAGCAGCTCGGTGGGTTTTACGGGGAACTTC; CDR3 protein: CASSSVGFTGNF
D gene: -; V gene: TRBV9; J gene: TRBJ1-1; clone size: -; CDR3 length: 14; CDR3 DNA: TGTGCCAGCAGCGCCTCGGGCGGAAGAACTGAAGCTTTCTTT; CDR3 protein: CASSASGGRTEAFF
D gene: -; V gene: TRBV4-3; J gene: TRBJ2-7; clone size: -; CDR3 length: 14; CDR3 DNA: TGCGCCAGCAGCCAAGACAGGGGGGACTACGAGCAGTACTTC; CDR3 protein: CASSQDRGDYEQYF
D gene: -; V gene: TRBV7-9; J gene: TRBJ2-2; clone size: -; CDR3 length: 15; CDR3 DNA: TGTGCCAGCAGCTTCTCGTCGGTAAACACCGGGGAGCTGTTTTTT; CDR3 protein: CASSFSSVNTGELFF
D gene: -; V gene: TRBV5-1; J gene: TRBJ2-7; clone size: -; CDR3 length: 12; CDR3 DNA: TGCGCCAGCAGCTTTAACTCCTACGAGCAGTACTTC; CDR3 protein: CASSFNSYEQYF
D gene: -; V gene: TRBV29-1; J gene: TRBJ2-2; clone size: -; CDR3 length: 15; CDR3 DNA: TGCAGCGTTGTTTCGGGCGGGGGCTGGACCGGGGAGCTGTTTTTT; CDR3 protein: CSVVSGGGWTGELFF
D gene: -; V gene: TRBV30; J gene: TRBJ2-1; clone size: once; CDR3 length: 11; CDR3 DNA: TGTGCCTGGAGTGACTCCAATGAGCAGTTCTTC; CDR3 protein: CAWSDSNEQFF
D gene: -; V gene: TRBV29-1; J gene: TRBJ1-1; clone size: -; CDR3 length: 13; CDR3 DNA: TGCAGCGTTGGTCGGCAGTCGAACACTGAAGCTTTCTTT; CDR3 protein: CSVGRQSNTEAFF
D gene: -; V gene: TRBV29-1; J gene: TRBJ1-6; clone size: -; CDR3 length: 11; CDR3 DNA: TGCAGCGTGTGGGGGGCTGGATCCCTCCACTTT; CDR3 protein: CSVWGAGSLHF
D gene: -; V gene: TRBV29-1; J gene: TRBJ2-1; clone size: few; CDR3 length: 11; CDR3 DNA: TGCAGCGTTGAGGCGGGGAATGAGCAGTTCTTC; CDR3 protein: CSVEAGNEQFF
D gene: -; V gene: TRBV7-6; J gene: TRBJ2-7; clone size: -; CDR3 length: 15; CDR3 DNA: TGTGCCAGCAGCCCATCTCGACAGGCTACCTACGAGCAGTACTTC; CDR3 protein: CASSPSRQATYEQYF
D gene: -; V gene: TRBV5-6; J gene: TRBJ2-7; clone size: -; CDR3 length: 13; CDR3 DNA: TGTGCCAGCAGCTGGGGGACACCGGACGAGCAGTACTTC; CDR3 protein: CASSWGTPDEQYF
D gene: TRBD1; V gene: TRBV11-2; J gene: TRBJ2-7; clone size: -; CDR3 length: 15; CDR3 DNA: TGTGCCAGCAGCCCCGGACAGGGGGCTTTGTACGAGCAGTACTTC; CDR3 protein: CASSPGQGALYEQYF
D gene: -; V gene: TRBV9; J gene: TRBJ1-2; clone size: -; CDR3 length: 13; CDR3 DNA: TGTGCCAGCAGCGTAGTAGGGAGGGACGGCTACACCTTC; CDR3 protein: CASSVVGRDGYTF
D gene: -; V gene: TRBV13; J gene: TRBJ2-5; clone size: -; CDR3 length: 13; CDR3 DNA: TGTGCCAGCAGCCGCGGGACAGCTGAGACCCAGTACTTC; CDR3 protein: CASSRGTAETQYF
D gene: -; V gene: TRBV29-1; J gene: TRBJ1-1; clone size: once; CDR3 length: 12; CDR3 DNA: TGCAGCGTTGAGTGGGATGGCACTGAAGCTTTCTTT; CDR3 protein: CSVEWDGTEAFF
D gene: TRBD1; V gene: TRBV18; J gene: TRBJ2-7; clone size: few; CDR3 length: 15; CDR3 DNA: TGTGCCAGCTCGCATCTGGGACAGGGGTCCTACGAGCAGTACTTC; CDR3 protein: CASSHLGQGSYEQYF
D gene: TRBD2; V gene: TRBV7-9; J gene: TRBJ2-3; clone size: -; CDR3 length: 15; CDR3 DNA: TGTGCCAGCAGCTATGGGACTAGCGGGGGAGATACGCAGTATTTT; CDR3 protein: CASSYGTSGGDTQYF
D gene: TRBD1; V gene: TRBV4-3; J gene: TRBJ2-7; clone size: -; CDR3 length: 16; CDR3 DNA: TGCGCCAGCAGCCAAGATCTGGCAGGGGGCGGGTACGAGCAGTACTTC; CDR3 protein: CASSQDLAGGGYEQYF
D gene: TRBD2; V gene: TRBV29-1; J gene: TRBJ2-3; clone size: -; CDR3 length: 15; CDR3 DNA: TGCAGCGTTGAAGATACGACTAGCGGGGTCTATACGCAGTATTTT; CDR3 protein: CSVEDTTSGVYTQYF
D gene: -; V gene: TRBV27; J gene: TRBJ1-1; clone size: -; CDR3 length: 13; CDR3 DNA: TGTGCCAGCAGTTTATATCGAGGCACTGAAGCTTTCTTT; CDR3 protein: CASSLYRGTEAFF
D gene: -; V gene: TRBV15; J gene: TRBJ2-7; clone size: once; CDR3 length: 16; CDR3 DNA: TGTGCCACCAGCAGAGGGGATACTGATCCACCCTACGAGCAGTACTTC; CDR3 protein: CATSRGDTDPPYEQYF
D gene: -; V gene: TRBV6-5; J gene: TRBJ1-4; clone size: -; CDR3 length: 13; CDR3 DNA: TGTGCCAGCAGTGTAACCACAGGGGAAAAACTGTTTTTT; CDR3 protein: CASSVTTGEKLFF
D gene: -; V gene: TRBV29-1; J gene: TRBJ2-3; clone size: -; CDR3 length: 10; CDR3 DNA: TGCAGCGTCGGGCCAGATACGCAGTATTTT; CDR3 protein: CSVGPDTQYF
D gene: -; V gene: TRBV30; J gene: TRBJ1-1; clone size: -; CDR3 length: 11; CDR3 DNA: TGTGCCTGGAGTTATGGCACTGAAGCTTTCTTT; CDR3 protein: CAWSYGTEAFF
D gene: -; V gene: TRBV7-9; J gene: TRBJ2-7; clone size: few; CDR3 length: 11; CDR3 DNA: TGTGCCAGCAGCCCGGGATACGAGCAGTACTTC; CDR3 protein: CASSPGYEQYF
D gene: -; V gene: TRBV9; J gene: TRBJ2-1; clone size: -; CDR3 length: 12; CDR3 DNA: TGTGCCAGCAGCGAAGGAGGAGCTGAGCAGTTCTTC; CDR3 protein: CASSEGGAEQFF
D gene: -; V gene: TRBV6-1; J gene: TRBJ1-5; clone size: -; CDR3 length: 16; CDR3 DNA: TGTGCCAGCAGTGAACTTCGGGATTCTAGCAATCAGCCCCAGCATTTT; CDR3 protein: CASSELRDSSNQPQHF
D gene: -; V gene: TRBV12-5; J gene: TRBJ1-1; clone size: -; CDR3 length: 13; CDR3 DNA: TGTGCTAGTGGTTTGCAAGTGAACACTGAAGCTTTCTTT; CDR3 protein: CASGLQVNTEAFF
D gene: TRBD2; V gene: TRBV7-6; J gene: TRBJ2-3; clone size: -; CDR3 length: 14; CDR3 DNA: TGTGCCAGCAGCTTAGCCGGGGGGGCGGATACGCAGTATTTT; CDR3 protein: CASSLAGGADTQYF
D gene: -; V gene: TRBV30; J gene: TRBJ1-1; clone size: -; CDR3 length: 15; CDR3 DNA: TGTGCCTGCCTCCCAGCCCCGATAGAATACACTGAAGCTTTCTTT; CDR3 protein: CACLPAPIEYTEAFF
D gene: -; V gene: TRBV5-1; J gene: TRBJ2-1; clone size: once; CDR3 length: 14; CDR3 DNA: TGCGCCAGCAGCTTACTCCTGGACTCCAATGAGCAGTTCTTC; CDR3 protein: CASSLLLDSNEQFF
D gene: -; V gene: TRBV5-1; J gene: TRBJ1-1; clone size: -; CDR3 length: 13; CDR3 DNA: TGCGCCAGCAGCTCGCGGGGGACTGAAGAAGCTTTCTTT; CDR3 protein: CASSSRGTEEAFF
D gene: TRBD1; V gene: TRBV29-1; J gene: TRBJ2-7; clone size: few; CDR3 length: 15; CDR3 DNA: TGCAGCGTTCCCGGACCTAGGACAGGGGCCTACGAGCAGTACTTC; CDR3 protein: CSVPGPRTGAYEQYF
D gene: -; V gene: TRBV27; J gene: TRBJ2-1; clone size: -; CDR3 length: 15; CDR3 DNA: TGTGCCAGCAGTGTTACGGGGAGCTCCTACAATGAGCAGTTCTTC; CDR3 protein: CASSVTGSSYNEQFF
D gene: -; V gene: TRBV7-8; J gene: TRBJ2-1; clone size: -; CDR3 length: 13; CDR3 DNA: TGTGCCAGCAGCTTACTCAGGGCTGATGAGCAGTTCTTC; CDR3 protein: CASSLLRADEQFF
D gene: TRBD2; V gene: TRBV7-8; J gene: TRBJ2-1; clone size: -; CDR3 length: 16; CDR3 DNA: TGTGCCAGCAGCCCCGGACTAGCGGGGGGCCACGAGGGGCAGTTCTTC; CDR3 protein: CASSPGLAGGHEGQFF
D gene: TRBD2; V gene: TRBV29-1; J gene: TRBJ2-1; clone size: -; CDR3 length: 11; CDR3 DNA: TGCAGCGGACTAGCATACAATGAGCAGTTCTTC; CDR3 protein: CSGLAYNEQFF
D gene: TRBD2; V gene: TRBV27; J gene: TRBJ2-3; clone size: -; CDR3 length: 16; CDR3 DNA: TGTGCCAGCAGTTCCCAAGCGGGGGCTGTCACAGATACGCAGTATTTT; CDR3 protein: CASSSQAGAVTDTQYF
D gene: -; V gene: TRBV4-1; J gene: TRBJ1-1; clone size: -; CDR3 length: 14; CDR3 DNA: TGCGCCAGCAGCCACCCACAGGTGAACACTGAAGCTTTCTTT; CDR3 protein: CASSHPQVNTEAFF
D gene: TRBD1; V gene: TRBV7-2; J gene: TRBJ1-2; clone size: -; CDR3 length: 11; CDR3 DNA: TGTGCCAGCAGCCCAGGACAGGAATTCAACTTC; CDR3 protein: CASSPGQEFNF